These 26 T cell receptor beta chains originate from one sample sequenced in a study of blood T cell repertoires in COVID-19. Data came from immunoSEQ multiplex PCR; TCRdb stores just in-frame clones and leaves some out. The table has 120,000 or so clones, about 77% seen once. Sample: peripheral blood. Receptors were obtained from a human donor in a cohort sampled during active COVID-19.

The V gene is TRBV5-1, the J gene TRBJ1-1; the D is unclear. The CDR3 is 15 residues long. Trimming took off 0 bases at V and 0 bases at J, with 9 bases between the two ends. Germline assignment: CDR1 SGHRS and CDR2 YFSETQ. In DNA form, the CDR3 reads TGCGCCAGCAGCTTGGATGGCATCATGAACACTGAAGCTTTCTTT. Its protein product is CASSLDGIMNTEAFF. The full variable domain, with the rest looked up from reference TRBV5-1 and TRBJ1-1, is KAGVTQTPRYLIKTRGQQVTLSCSPISGHRSVSWYQQTPGQGLQFLFEYFSETQRNKGNFPGRFSGRQFSNSRSEMNVSTLELGDSALYLCASSLDGIMNTEAFFGQGTRLTVV.

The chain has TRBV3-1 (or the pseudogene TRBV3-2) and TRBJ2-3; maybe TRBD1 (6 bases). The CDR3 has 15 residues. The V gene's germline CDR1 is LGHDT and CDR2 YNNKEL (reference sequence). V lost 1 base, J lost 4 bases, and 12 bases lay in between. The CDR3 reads CASSQVGGASDTQYF. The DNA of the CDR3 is TGTGCCAGCAGCCAAGTTGGGGGCGCCTCAGATACGCAGTATTTT.

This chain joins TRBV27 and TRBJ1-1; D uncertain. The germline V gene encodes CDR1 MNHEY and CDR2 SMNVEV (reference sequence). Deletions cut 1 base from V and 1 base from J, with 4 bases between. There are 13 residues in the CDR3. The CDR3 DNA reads TGTGCCAGCAGTTTATACGGGAACACTGAAGCTTTCTTT. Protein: CASSLYGNTEAFF.

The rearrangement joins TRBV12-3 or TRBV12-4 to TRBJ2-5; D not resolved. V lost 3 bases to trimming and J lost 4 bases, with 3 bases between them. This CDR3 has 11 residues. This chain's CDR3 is CASSFLETQYF. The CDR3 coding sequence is TGTGCCAGCAGTTTTCTAGAGACCCAGTACTTC.

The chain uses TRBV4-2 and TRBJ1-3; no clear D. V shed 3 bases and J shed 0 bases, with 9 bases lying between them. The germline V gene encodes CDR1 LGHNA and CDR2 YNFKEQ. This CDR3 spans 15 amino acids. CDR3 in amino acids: CASSQDGSSGNTIYF. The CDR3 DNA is TGTGCCAGCAGCCAGGACGGGAGCTCTGGAAACACCATATATTTT.

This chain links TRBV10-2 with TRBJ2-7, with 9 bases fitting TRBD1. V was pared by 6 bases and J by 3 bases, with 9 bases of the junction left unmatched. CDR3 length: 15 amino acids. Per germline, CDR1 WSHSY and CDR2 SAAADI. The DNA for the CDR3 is TGCGCCAGCAGGGGAACCGGGACAGGGAGCTACGAGCAGTACTTC. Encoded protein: CASRGTGTGSYEQYF.

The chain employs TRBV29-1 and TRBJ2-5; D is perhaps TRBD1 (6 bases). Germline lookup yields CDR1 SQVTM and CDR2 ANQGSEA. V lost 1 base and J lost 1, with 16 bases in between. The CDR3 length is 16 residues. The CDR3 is CSVEAAWSTGQETQYF. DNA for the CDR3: TGCAGCGTTGAAGCCGCCTGGTCGACAGGCCAAGAGACCCAGTACTTC.

The CDR3, as DNA: TGTGCCAGCAGCGTAGCCAGGGACTGGACTAAGCAGTTCTTC. Its translation: CASSVARDWTKQFF. This chain connects TRBV9 to TRBJ2-1; D might be TRBD2 (6 bases). Trimming removed 0 bases from V and 11 bases from J, with 15 bases in between. The CDR3 is 14 amino acids. Looked up from germline, CDR1 is SGDLS and CDR2 is YYNGEE.

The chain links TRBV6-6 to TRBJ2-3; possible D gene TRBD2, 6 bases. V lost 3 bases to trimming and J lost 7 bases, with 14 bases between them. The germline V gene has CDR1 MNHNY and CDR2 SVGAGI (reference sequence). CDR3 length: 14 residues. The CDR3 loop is CASSYQGGANTQYF. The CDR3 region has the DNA TGTGCCAGCAGTTATCAGGGAGGTGCAAATACGCAGTATTTT.

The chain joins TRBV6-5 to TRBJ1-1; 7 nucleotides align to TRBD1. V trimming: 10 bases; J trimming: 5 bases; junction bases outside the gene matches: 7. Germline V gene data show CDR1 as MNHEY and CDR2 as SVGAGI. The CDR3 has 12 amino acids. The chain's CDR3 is CATRQGGTEAFF. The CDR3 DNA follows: TGTGCCACCCGGCAGGGGGGTACTGAAGCTTTCTTT.

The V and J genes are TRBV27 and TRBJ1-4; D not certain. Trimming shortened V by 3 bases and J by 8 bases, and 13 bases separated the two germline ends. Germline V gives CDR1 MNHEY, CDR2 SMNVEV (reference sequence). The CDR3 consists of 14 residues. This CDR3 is CASSFSELEEKLFF. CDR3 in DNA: TGTGCCAGCAGTTTTTCCGAGCTCGAGGAAAAACTGTTTTTT.

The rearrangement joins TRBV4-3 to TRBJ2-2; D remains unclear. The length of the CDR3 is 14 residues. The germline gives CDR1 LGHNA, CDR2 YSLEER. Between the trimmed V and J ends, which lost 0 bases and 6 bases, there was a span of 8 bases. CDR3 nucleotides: TGCGCCAGCAGCCAAGATGCAGATTCCGGGGAGCTGTTTTTT. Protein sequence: CASSQDADSGELFF.

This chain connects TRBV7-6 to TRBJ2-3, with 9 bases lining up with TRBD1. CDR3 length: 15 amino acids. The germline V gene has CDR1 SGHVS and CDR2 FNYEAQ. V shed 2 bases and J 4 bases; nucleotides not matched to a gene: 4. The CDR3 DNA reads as TGTGCCAGCAGCTTAATGGGGACAGGGTCAGATACGCAGTATTTT. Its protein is CASSLMGTGSDTQYF.

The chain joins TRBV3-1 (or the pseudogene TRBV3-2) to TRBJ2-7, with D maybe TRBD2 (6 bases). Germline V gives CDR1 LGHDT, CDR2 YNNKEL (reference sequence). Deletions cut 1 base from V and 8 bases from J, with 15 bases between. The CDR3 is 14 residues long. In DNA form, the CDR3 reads TGTGCCAGCAGCCAAGGACTAGTGGGCTATCAGCAGTACTTC. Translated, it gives CASSQGLVGYQQYF.

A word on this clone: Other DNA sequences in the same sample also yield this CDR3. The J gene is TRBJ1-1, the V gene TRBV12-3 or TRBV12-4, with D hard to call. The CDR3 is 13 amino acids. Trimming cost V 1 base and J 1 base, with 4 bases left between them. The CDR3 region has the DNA TGTGCCAGCAGTTTAGGGCCGAACACTGAAGCTTTCTTT. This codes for CASSLGPNTEAFF.

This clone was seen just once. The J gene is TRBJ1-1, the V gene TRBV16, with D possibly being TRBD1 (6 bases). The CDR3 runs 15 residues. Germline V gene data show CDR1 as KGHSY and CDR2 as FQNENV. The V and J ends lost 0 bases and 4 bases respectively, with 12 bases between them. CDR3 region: CASSQSGNRATEAFF. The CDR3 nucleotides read TGTGCCAGCAGCCAATCCGGGAACAGGGCCACTGAAGCTTTCTTT.

The CDR3 reads CASSLTGTGRPLHF. Written as DNA, the CDR3 is TGTGCCAGCAGTTTAACTGGGACTGGAAGACCCCTCCACTTT. The genes are TRBV28 and TRBJ1-6; D is perhaps TRBD1 (5 bases). V dropped 2 bases and J dropped 12 bases, with 14 bases sitting between them. Germline CDR1 reads MDHEN; CDR2 reads SYDVKM. The length of the CDR3 is 14 residues.

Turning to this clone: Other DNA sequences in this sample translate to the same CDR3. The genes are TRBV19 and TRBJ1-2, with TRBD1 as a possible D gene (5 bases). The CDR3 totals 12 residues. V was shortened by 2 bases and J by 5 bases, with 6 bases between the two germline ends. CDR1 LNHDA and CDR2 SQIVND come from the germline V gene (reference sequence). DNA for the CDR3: TGTGCCAGTAGTATACGGGGGTATGGCTACACCTTC. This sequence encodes CASSIRGYGYTF.

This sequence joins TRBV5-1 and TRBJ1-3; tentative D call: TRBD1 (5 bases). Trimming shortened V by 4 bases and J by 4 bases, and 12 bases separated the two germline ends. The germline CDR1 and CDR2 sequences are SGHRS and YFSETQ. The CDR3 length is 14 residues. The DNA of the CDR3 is TGCGCCAGCAGCGCAGGGTCGGACGGAAACACCATATATTTT. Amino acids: CASSAGSDGNTIYF.

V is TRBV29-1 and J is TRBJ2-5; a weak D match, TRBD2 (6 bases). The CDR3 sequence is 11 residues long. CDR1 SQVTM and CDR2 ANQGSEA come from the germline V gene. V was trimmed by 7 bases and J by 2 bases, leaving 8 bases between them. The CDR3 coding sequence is TGCAGCGGCGGGATGCAAGAGACCCAGTACTTC. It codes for CSGGMQETQYF. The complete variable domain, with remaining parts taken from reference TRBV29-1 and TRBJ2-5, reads SAVISQKPSRDICQRGTSLTIQCQVDSQVTMMFWYRQQPGQSLTLIATANQGSEATYESGFVIDKFPISRPNLTFSTLTVSNMSPEDSSIYLCSGGMQETQYFGPGTRLLVL.

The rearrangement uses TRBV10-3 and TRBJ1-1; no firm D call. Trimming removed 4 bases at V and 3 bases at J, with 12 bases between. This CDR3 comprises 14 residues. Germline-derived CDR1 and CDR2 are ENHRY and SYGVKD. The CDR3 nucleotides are TGTGCCATCAGTGTACGGGGAGGTGACACTGAAGCTTTCTTT. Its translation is CAISVRGGDTEAFF.

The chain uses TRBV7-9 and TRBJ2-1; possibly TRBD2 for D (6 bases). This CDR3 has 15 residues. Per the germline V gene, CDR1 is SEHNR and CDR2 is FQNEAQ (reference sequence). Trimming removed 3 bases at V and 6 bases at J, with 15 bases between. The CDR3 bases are TGTGCCAGCAGCTTCACATACCGGACTACCAATGAGCAGTTCTTC. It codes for CASSFTYRTTNEQFF.

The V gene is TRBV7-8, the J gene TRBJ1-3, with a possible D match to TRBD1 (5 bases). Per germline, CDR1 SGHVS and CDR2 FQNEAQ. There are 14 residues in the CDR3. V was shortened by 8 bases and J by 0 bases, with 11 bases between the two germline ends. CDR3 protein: CASREGLSGNTIYF. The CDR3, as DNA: TGTGCCAGCCGCGAGGGACTCTCTGGAAACACCATATATTTT.

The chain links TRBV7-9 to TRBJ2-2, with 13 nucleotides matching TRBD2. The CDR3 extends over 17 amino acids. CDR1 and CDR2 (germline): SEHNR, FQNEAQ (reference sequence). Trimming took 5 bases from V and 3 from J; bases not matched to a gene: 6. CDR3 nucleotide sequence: TGTGCCAGCAGCATAGGGACTAGCGGGGCGGACACCGGGGAGCTGTTTTTT. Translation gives CASSIGTSGADTGELFF.

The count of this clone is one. CDR3 coding DNA: TGTGCCAGCAGCTTCCCCGAGGGGGCGTGGGAGACCCAGTACTTC. It is translated as CASSFPEGAWETQYF. The rearrangement uses TRBV5-6 and TRBJ2-5; 7 bases match TRBD1. V lost 2 bases to trimming and J lost 5 bases; unmatched junction nucleotides: 9. The length of the CDR3 is 15 residues. Germline CDR1 SGHDT, CDR2 YYEEEE.

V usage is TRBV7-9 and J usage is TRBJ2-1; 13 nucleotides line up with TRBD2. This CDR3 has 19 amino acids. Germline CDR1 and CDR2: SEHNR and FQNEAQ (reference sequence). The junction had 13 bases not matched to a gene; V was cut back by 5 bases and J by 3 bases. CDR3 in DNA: TGTGCCAGCAGCGACTTACTAGCGGGGGGGCCTTCCAGCTACAATGAGCAGTTCTTC. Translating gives CASSDLLAGGPSSYNEQFF.